A single T cell receptor (beta chain) is shown here with its context. What it binds is unknown. The donors, healthy adults who were HIV-negative, had experienced no recent acute infections or vaccinations. Splitting the CD4+ cells yielded a CD45RA+ naive subset and a CD45RA-negative memory subset. The record originates from a study of shared clonotypes between healthy human individuals. Study-level findings and limits: It was anticipated that sequencing depth would influence how many clonotypes donors shared. Generation probabilities of non-shared clonotypes were lower (relative to those shared by all four donors).

CDR3 length equals 12 residues. Trimming cost V 7 bases and J 5 bases, with 14 bases left between them. The germline V gene has CDR1 GTSNPN and CDR2 SVGIG (reference sequence). Profiled with immunoSEQ multiplex PCR; TCRdb holds only in-frame clones, not every one. Of about 980,000 clones in the sample, 76% are singletons; the top ten hold roughly 1.5%. Specimen: memory CD4+ T cells sorted from blood. The subset was: CD45RA-negative fraction. This chain links TRBV30 with TRBJ1-1; perhaps TRBD1 as D (5 bases). This receptor was identified in a man aged 18 to 35 in good health. In nucleotides, the CDR3 is TGTGCCTCAGGTTCGGGGGGTACTGAAGCTTTCTTT. This codes for CASGSGGTEAFF.